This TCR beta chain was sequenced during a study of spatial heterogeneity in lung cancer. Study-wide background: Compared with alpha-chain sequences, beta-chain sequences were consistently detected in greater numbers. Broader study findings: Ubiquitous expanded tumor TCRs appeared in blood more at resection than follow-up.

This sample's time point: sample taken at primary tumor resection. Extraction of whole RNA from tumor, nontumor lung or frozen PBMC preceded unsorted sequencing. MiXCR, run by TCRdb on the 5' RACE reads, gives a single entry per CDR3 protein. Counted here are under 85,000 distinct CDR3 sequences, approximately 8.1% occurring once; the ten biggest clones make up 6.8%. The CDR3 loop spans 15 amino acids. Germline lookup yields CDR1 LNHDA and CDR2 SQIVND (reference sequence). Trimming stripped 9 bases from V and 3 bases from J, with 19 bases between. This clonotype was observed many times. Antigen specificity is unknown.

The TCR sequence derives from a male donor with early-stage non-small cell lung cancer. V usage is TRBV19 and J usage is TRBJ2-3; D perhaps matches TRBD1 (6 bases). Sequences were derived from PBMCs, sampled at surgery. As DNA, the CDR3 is TGTGCCAGCAATAGGAGGACAGCCATTACAGATACGCAGTATTTT. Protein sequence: CASNRRTAITDTQYF.